A selection of T cell receptor beta chains follows, all from one sample in a study of shared clonotypes between healthy human individuals. Only in-frame clones appear in the TCRdb table, and some are missing; sequencing was by immunoSEQ multiplex PCR. The profile shows 2 million to 2.5 million clones, under 95% of them singletons. Sequenced input: naive CD4+ T cells from PBMCs. All receptors come from a man aged 18 to 30 in good health. Some clones in this sample may be carry-over from other donors' samples. CDR3s include the opening cysteine and the closing phenylalanine or tryptophan. Each record gives: clone size, V gene, J gene, D gene, CDR3 protein, CDR3 DNA. A D gene is named only where the DNA matches it firmly. Clone size is shown for a subset of rows, as once, few, many or a class of expanded clone.

abundance: once
v_gene: TRBV5-1
j_gene: TRBJ2-7
d_gene: -
CDR3aa: CASSLDEGRHEQYF
CDR3nt: TGCGCCAGCAGCTTGGATGAGGGTCGTCATGAGCAGTACTTC

abundance: -
v_gene: TRBV28
j_gene: TRBJ2-1
d_gene: TRBD2
CDR3aa: CASSYGGRYNEQFF
CDR3nt: TGTGCCAGCAGTTACGGCGGGAGGTACAATGAGCAGTTCTTC

abundance: -
v_gene: TRBV28
j_gene: TRBJ1-3
d_gene: -
CDR3aa: CASSLIGAAGNTIYF
CDR3nt: TGTGCCAGCAGTTTAATAGGGGCTGCTGGAAACACCATATATTTT

abundance: -
v_gene: TRBV15
j_gene: TRBJ1-2
d_gene: -
CDR3aa: CATSRDDRTGLRGYTF
CDR3nt: TGTGCCACCAGCAGAGATGACCGCACGGGACTAAGGGGCTACACCTTC

abundance: -
v_gene: TRBV12-2
j_gene: TRBJ1-5
d_gene: -
CDR3aa: CASRLSGQGFQPQHF
CDR3nt: TGTGCAAGTCGCTTGAGTGGGCAGGGTTTTCAGCCCCAGCATTTT

abundance: -
v_gene: TRBV5-1
j_gene: TRBJ2-3
d_gene: -
CDR3aa: CASSSLTADTQYF
CDR3nt: TGCGCCAGCAGCTCCCTTACAGCAGATACGCAGTATTTT

abundance: -
v_gene: TRBV18
j_gene: TRBJ1-5
d_gene: -
CDR3aa: CASSPPGGADQPQHF
CDR3nt: TGTGCCAGCTCACCACCAGGGGGGGCGGATCAGCCCCAGCATTTT

abundance: few
v_gene: TRBV18
j_gene: TRBJ2-7
d_gene: -
CDR3aa: CASSPSGVSYEQYF
CDR3nt: TGTGCCAGCTCACCATCAGGGGTCTCCTACGAGCAGTACTTC

abundance: -
v_gene: TRBV14
j_gene: TRBJ2-1
d_gene: -
CDR3aa: CASSQSHQGLRFF
CDR3nt: TGTGCCAGCAGCCAATCACACCAGGGGTTAAGGTTCTTC

abundance: -
v_gene: TRBV28
j_gene: TRBJ2-7
d_gene: TRBD2
CDR3aa: CAITLGTSGSYEQYF
CDR3nt: TGTGCCATCACATTGGGGACTAGCGGTTCCTACGAGCAGTACTTC

abundance: -
v_gene: TRBV10-3
j_gene: TRBJ1-2
d_gene: TRBD1
CDR3aa: CAISESTGGGNYGYTF
CDR3nt: TGTGCCATCAGTGAGTCGACAGGGGGCGGTAACTATGGCTACACCTTC

abundance: once
v_gene: TRBV2
j_gene: TRBJ2-3
d_gene: -
CDR3aa: CASSVGGPTDTQYF
CDR3nt: TGTGCCAGCAGTGTTGGTGGGCCCACAGATACGCAGTATTTT

abundance: -
v_gene: TRBV18
j_gene: TRBJ1-1
d_gene: -
CDR3aa: CASSPGVNTEAFF
CDR3nt: TGTGCCAGCTCACCAGGAGTGAACACTGAAGCTTTCTTT

abundance: -
v_gene: TRBV19
j_gene: TRBJ2-5
d_gene: -
CDR3aa: CASSGRGGMGETQYF
CDR3nt: TGTGCCAGTAGTGGCCGAGGGGGGATGGGAGAGACCCAGTACTTC

abundance: -
v_gene: TRBV6-1
j_gene: TRBJ1-1
d_gene: -
CDR3aa: CASSPVGDTEAFF
CDR3nt: TGTGCCAGCAGTCCGGTAGGGGACACTGAAGCTTTCTTT

abundance: -
v_gene: TRBV4-2
j_gene: TRBJ2-1
d_gene: TRBD2
CDR3aa: CASSQELVAGGFNEQFF
CDR3nt: TGTGCCAGCAGCCAAGAACTGGTAGCGGGAGGGTTCAATGAGCAGTTCTTC

abundance: -
v_gene: TRBV5-1
j_gene: TRBJ1-4
d_gene: -
CDR3aa: CASSPGWVEWMDEKLFF
CDR3nt: TGCGCCAGCAGCCCTGGCTGGGTTGAATGGATGGATGAAAAACTGTTTTTT

abundance: -
v_gene: TRBV7-3
j_gene: TRBJ2-5
d_gene: -
CDR3aa: CASSREGGETQYF
CDR3nt: TGTGCCAGCAGCCGAGAGGGGGGCGAGACCCAGTACTTC

abundance: -
v_gene: TRBV5-1
j_gene: TRBJ2-1
d_gene: TRBD2
CDR3aa: CASSFLAGYNEQFF
CDR3nt: TGCGCCAGCAGCTTCCTAGCGGGGTACAATGAGCAGTTCTTC

abundance: -
v_gene: TRBV7-3
j_gene: TRBJ2-2
d_gene: TRBD2
CDR3aa: CASSIFSSGSTTGELFF
CDR3nt: TGTGCCAGCAGCATATTTTCTAGCGGGAGTACTACCGGGGAGCTGTTTTTT

abundance: -
v_gene: TRBV15
j_gene: TRBJ1-5
d_gene: -
CDR3aa: CATSRDFAGRSNQPQHF
CDR3nt: TGTGCCACCAGCAGAGATTTCGCGGGGCGCAGCAATCAGCCCCAGCATTTT

abundance: once
v_gene: TRBV7-9
j_gene: TRBJ1-1
d_gene: -
CDR3aa: CASLLEVGTEAFF
CDR3nt: TGTGCCAGCCTTTTGGAGGTAGGCACTGAAGCTTTCTTT

abundance: -
v_gene: TRBV30
j_gene: TRBJ2-2
d_gene: TRBD1
CDR3aa: CAWTRGPNTGELFF
CDR3nt: TGTGCCTGGACCAGGGGGCCGAACACCGGGGAGCTGTTTTTT

abundance: -
v_gene: TRBV7-3
j_gene: TRBJ2-3
d_gene: -
CDR3aa: CASSEYPNSADTQYF
CDR3nt: TGTGCCAGCAGTGAGTACCCCAATTCGGCAGATACGCAGTATTTT

abundance: few
v_gene: TRBV28
j_gene: TRBJ1-1
d_gene: -
CDR3aa: CASSPGYTEAFF
CDR3nt: TGTGCCAGCAGTCCTGGGTACACTGAAGCTTTCTTT

abundance: -
v_gene: TRBV11-2
j_gene: TRBJ2-7
d_gene: TRBD1
CDR3aa: CASSLRIRGQGPYEQYF
CDR3nt: TGTGCCAGCAGCTTAAGGATAAGGGGACAGGGACCCTACGAGCAGTACTTC

abundance: once
v_gene: TRBV10-3
j_gene: TRBJ2-7
d_gene: -
CDR3aa: CAIRAGTTFYEQYF
CDR3nt: TGTGCCATCAGGGCTGGCACCACGTTCTACGAGCAGTACTTC

abundance: once
v_gene: TRBV28
j_gene: TRBJ2-4
d_gene: TRBD1
CDR3aa: CASSQSPQGALGIQYF
CDR3nt: TGTGCCAGCAGCCAGTCACCACAGGGGGCGTTGGGCATTCAGTACTTC